This T cell receptor beta chain was sequenced in a study of T cell responses to AZD1222 COVID-19 vaccine. Whole-study findings and limits: Of spike-specific TCRs, nearly half reportedly target regions left unmutated in variants. No repertoire was sampled before or during the peak T cell response, only after it. The sample set comprised mostly white British donors with more females, and clonal diversity was possibly underestimated.

The CDR3 has 15 residues. V was trimmed by 2 bases and J by 2 bases, leaving 13 bases between them. CDR1 and CDR2 from the germline V gene are LNHDA and SQIVND (reference sequence). With respect to this clone: Its specificity is unknown.

Clones were read by immunoSEQ multiplex PCR, and TCRdb kept only the in-frame ones, dropping some. The sample includes around 81,000 clones, roughly 80% of them seen just once. The sequence came from an adult in good health. The material sequenced was peripheral blood, taken on day 0 of AZD1222 vaccination. This sequence joins TRBV19 and TRBJ2-7; D remains unclear. The CDR3 DNA sequence: TGTGCCAGTAGTATAACCATCTACACTCCCTACGAGCAGTACTTC. Its translation: CASSITIYTPYEQYF.